The next 12 T cell receptor beta chains were all read from a single sample in a study of human T cells and chemical hapten exposure. Time point meaning: patch test 1, 2 weeks after DPC sensitization. Sample treatment: therapeutic diphenylcyclopropenone sensitization with weekly scalp DPC. TCRdb re-derived calls from the RACE reads in MiXCR, one entry per CDR3 protein. The table records roughly 180,000 distinct CDR3 sequences, about 14% of them present only once. The sequences come from whole blood, collected in connection with sensitization to the hapten diphenylcyclopropenone (DPC). The receptor set was obtained from a woman younger than 45 with alopecia areata. Some clones in this sample may be carry-over from other donors' samples.

This clonotype occurred once. The chain employs TRBV28 and TRBJ1-5; D uncertain. CDR1 MDHEN and CDR2 SYDVKM come from the germline V gene. V was clipped by 6 bases and J by 0 bases, with 12 bases between them. CDR3 length: 15 amino acids. The chain's CDR3 is CASSSSTVSNQPQHF. The CDR3, as DNA: TGTGCCAGCAGCTCAAGCACCGTTAGCAATCAGCCCCAGCATTTT.

The CDR3 coding sequence is TGCAGTGCTAGACGAGGGCGGGATGAAAAACTGTTTTTT. Encoded protein: CSARRGRDEKLFF. The J gene is TRBJ1-4, the V gene TRBV20-1; D is unresolved. The CDR3 is 13 amino acids. V lost 2 bases and J 6 bases, leaving 10 bases between the germline ends. Germline V lookup: CDR1 DFQATT, CDR2 SNEGSKA (reference sequence).

The J gene is TRBJ1-6, the V gene TRBV5-1; no firm D call. V dropped 0 bases and J dropped 0 bases, with 10 bases sitting between them. The CDR3 runs 17 residues. Germline V gives CDR1 SGHRS, CDR2 YFSETQ. CDR3 residues: CASSLGPISSYNSPLHF. CDR3 sequence (DNA): TGCGCCAGCAGCTTGGGACCGATTAGCTCCTATAATTCACCCCTCCACTTT.

In its sample, this clonotype was seen a few times. V is TRBV12-3 or TRBV12-4 and J is TRBJ2-6; a weak D match, TRBD1 (5 bases). The V end lost 5 bases, the J end lost 0 bases, and 8 bases lay between the germline ends. CDR3 length: 15 residues. CDR3 nucleotide sequence: TGTGCCAGCAGTGAACAGGTCTCTGGGGCCAACGTCCTGACTTTC. Translating it yields CASSEQVSGANVLTF.

The chain uses TRBV7-2 and TRBJ2-5; tentatively, D is TRBD2 (5 bases). Germline values: CDR1 SGHTA, CDR2 FQGNSA. V shed 6 bases and J shed 1 base, with 9 bases lying between them. The CDR3 totals 13 residues. CDR3 amino acids: CASSRAAQETQYF. The CDR3 coding sequence is TGTGCCAGCAGTAGAGCGGCCCAAGAGACCCAGTACTTC. The complete variable domain, with remaining parts taken from reference TRBV7-2 and TRBJ2-5, reads GAGVSQSPSNKVTEKGKDVELRCDPISGHTALYWYRQSLGQGLEFLIYFQGNSAPDKSGLPSDRFSAERTGGSVSTLTIQRTQQEDSAVYLCASSRAAQETQYFGPGTRLLVL.

This clonotype was seen a handful of times. The DNA for the CDR3 is TGTGCCAGCAGCTTCGGGACAAACTCCTACGAGCAGTACTTC. Translating it yields CASSFGTNSYEQYF. The chain is built from TRBV5-6 and TRBJ2-7; the D gene is possibly TRBD1 (6 bases). The CDR3 extends over 14 amino acids. Per germline, CDR1 SGHDT and CDR2 YYEEEE. The ends were cut back, 2 bases at V and 0 bases at J, with 9 bases in the middle. The full variable domain, completed using reference TRBV5-6 and TRBJ2-7, is DAGVTQSPTHLIKTRGQQVTLRCSPKSGHDTVSWYQQALGQGPQFIFQYYEEEERQRGNFPDRFSGHQFPNYSSELNVNALLLGDSALYLCASSFGTNSYEQYFGPGTRLTVT.

The rearrangement joins TRBV5-8 to TRBJ2-2, with no clear D. V lost 2 bases and J lost 4, with 9 bases in between. Looked up from germline, CDR1 is SGHTS and CDR2 is YDEGEE. This CDR3 is 14 amino acids long. CDR3 DNA: TGTGCCAGCAGCTTATCTTCAGGCACCGGGGAGCTGTTTTTT. Translating gives CASSLSSGTGELFF.

This clonotype was seen a few times. CDR3 loop: CASKLAVRSYNEQFF. Here the CDR3 DNA reads TGCGCCAGCAAGCTGGCTGTGCGCTCCTACAATGAGCAGTTCTTC. J is TRBJ2-1 and V is TRBV5-1; the D is unclear. The CDR3 runs 15 residues. Between the trimmed V and J ends, which lost 6 bases and 0 bases, there was a span of 13 bases. Germline V CDR1 and CDR2: SGHRS, YFSETQ.

This clonotype was observed at least ten times. The gene calls are TRBV6-1 and TRBJ2-1; D gene ambiguous. This CDR3 comprises 14 residues. CDR1 and CDR2 (germline): MNHNS, SASEGT. Trimming stripped 5 bases from V and 0 bases from J, with 8 bases between. CDR3 sequence reads: CASSTLSSYNEQFF. The CDR3 bases are TGTGCCAGCAGTACCTTGAGCTCCTACAATGAGCAGTTCTTC.

This clonotype was seen more than once but under ten times. The chain carries TRBV7-9 and TRBJ1-1; TRBD1 might be the D (5 bases). Germline V CDR1 and CDR2: SEHNR, FQNEAQ (reference sequence). V lost 5 bases and J lost 1, with 14 bases in between. The CDR3 is 15 amino acids. This CDR3 is CASSRPGGGNTEAFF. CDR3 coding DNA: TGTGCCAGCAGCCGCCCTGGGGGGGGGAACACTGAAGCTTTCTTT. Supplemented by reference TRBV7-9 and TRBJ1-1, the full variable domain reads DTGVSQNPRHKITKRGQNVTFRCDPISEHNRLYWYRQTLGQGPEFLTYFQNEAQLEKSRLLSDRFSAERPKGSFSTLEIQRTEQGDSAMYLCASSRPGGGNTEAFFGQGTRLTVV.

This clonotype has a count of ten or more. This chain links TRBV29-1 with TRBJ2-2, with TRBD1 as a possible D gene (5 bases). V was shortened by 4 bases and J by 5 bases, with 14 bases between the two germline ends. Germline V lookup: CDR1 SQVTM, CDR2 ANQGSEA. The CDR3 has 14 residues. The CDR3 DNA reads as TGCAGCGTTGTTGTAGGTCAGGGTACCGGGGAGCTGTTTTTT. It codes for CSVVVGQGTGELFF.

The chain has TRBV11-2 and TRBJ2-1; 11 bases are a match to TRBD2. This CDR3 spans 19 amino acids. The germline CDR1 and CDR2 sequences are SGHAT and FQNNGV. J lost 0 bases, V lost 2 bases, and 9 bases had no gene match. CDR3 DNA: TGTGCCAGCAGCTTATTGGGGACTAGCGGATGGAGCTCCTACAATGAGCAGTTCTTC. Translated: CASSLLGTSGWSSYNEQFF.